These T cell receptor beta chains were read from a single sample in a study of blood T cell repertoires in COVID-19. Profiled with immunoSEQ multiplex PCR; TCRdb holds only in-frame clones, not every one. The sample includes over 450,000 clones, about 91% seen only once; the top ten take 0.9%. Sequencing was carried out using peripheral blood. Every receptor here comes from a man between 18 and 29 years old with COVID-19, enrolled during active disease. Each CDR3 is given with its conserved first and last residue. D genes are given only for firm matches. Size is stated for part of the rows, as once, few or many counts, or as a class when the clone is expanded.

clone_size	j_call	d_call	cdr3_length	v_call	cdr3_nt	cdr3_aa
-	TRBJ1-2	TRBD1	17	TRBV15	TGTGCCACCAGCAGGAAACTGACAGGGAACTCTAACTATGGCTACACCTTC	CATSRKLTGNSNYGYTF
-	TRBJ2-7	-	14	TRBV5-1	TGCGCCAGCAGCTTGAATGGGGCGCACGACGAGCAGTACTTC	CASSLNGAHDEQYF
-	TRBJ2-1	TRBD2	18	TRBV7-9	TGTGCCAGCAGCTTAGCCCCCCGGACTAGCGGAGGTGTGAATGAGCAGTTCTTC	CASSLAPRTSGGVNEQFF
few	TRBJ2-7	-	11	TRBV5-1	TGCGCCAGCGTTCTCTCGTACGAGCAGTACTTC	CASVLSYEQYF
few	TRBJ1-1	-	13	TRBV25-1	TGTGCCAGCAGTGCTTCACGGGTCTTTGGAGCTTTCTTT	CASSASRVFGAFF
-	TRBJ2-1	-	14	TRBV5-1	TGCGCCAGCAGCTTGAGTACTAGCAATGGTGAGCAGTTCTTC	CASSLSTSNGEQFF
-	TRBJ2-7	-	13	TRBV15	TGTGCCACCAGCCCTTGGGCAGGGGACGAGCAGTACTTC	CATSPWAGDEQYF
once	TRBJ1-1	TRBD1	13	TRBV19	TGTGCCAGTGGGACAGGGAAAAACACTGAAGCTTTCTTT	CASGTGKNTEAFF
-	TRBJ2-5	TRBD1	16	TRBV18	TGTGCCAGCTCGCGTAGAGGGACAGGGGGGCAAGAGACCCAGTACTTC	CASSRRGTGGQETQYF
-	TRBJ1-2	-	13	TRBV19	TGTGCCAGTAGTATCGCAGGGTTCGATGGCTACACCTTC	CASSIAGFDGYTF
few	TRBJ1-2	TRBD1	13	TRBV6-5	TGTGCCAGCAGTTTCGGGACAGACAGGAGCTACACCTTC	CASSFGTDRSYTF
-	TRBJ2-5	-	15	TRBV27	TGTGCCAGCAGGGCCCGACAGGGGAGGGAAGAGACCCAGTACTTC	CASRARQGREETQYF
-	TRBJ1-1	TRBD1	13	TRBV3-1/TRBV3-2	TGTGCCAGCAGCCAAGGGGACAGAACCGAAGCTTTCTTT	CASSQGDRTEAFF
-	TRBJ2-5	-	14	TRBV6-5	TGTGCCAGCAGGGACACCGGGGGGCTGGAGACCCAGTACTTC	CASRDTGGLETQYF
-	TRBJ2-5	TRBD2	16	TRBV5-5	TGTGCCAGCAGCTTGGGACTAGCGGGGGGGCAAGAGACCCAGTACTTC	CASSLGLAGGQETQYF
once	TRBJ2-3	TRBD1	17	TRBV10-3	TGTGCCATCAGTGCTTACCGGACAGGGGGTTACACAGATACGCAGTATTTT	CAISAYRTGGYTDTQYF
-	TRBJ1-5	-	15	TRBV21-1	TGTGCCAGCCCTTCACACCAGGGCCGCAATCAGCCCCAGCATTTT	CASPSHQGRNQPQHF
-	TRBJ2-2	TRBD1	15	TRBV4-1	TGCGCCAGCAGCCCGGGACAGGGGCGCACCGGGGAGCTGTTTTTT	CASSPGQGRTGELFF
-	TRBJ1-4	-	17	TRBV5-1	TGCGCCAGCAGCCTCTCAGGGGATCCGGCAACTAATGAAAAACTGTTTTTT	CASSLSGDPATNEKLFF
-	TRBJ2-5	-	11	TRBV5-4	TGTGCCAGCAGCTCCGGAGAGACCCAGTACTTC	CASSSGETQYF
-	TRBJ2-3	-	14	TRBV7-3	TGTGCCAGCAGCTTATATCCTAGCTCAGATACGCAGTATTTT	CASSLYPSSDTQYF
-	TRBJ2-2	TRBD1	15	TRBV28	TGTGCCAGCAGCCTCGACAGGGGGAACACCGGGGAGCTGTTTTTT	CASSLDRGNTGELFF
-	TRBJ1-1	-	19	TRBV11-3	TGTGCCAGCAGCTTAGATGCCGTATGGGGGCGTCGGGTCTACACTGAAGCTTTCTTT	CASSLDAVWGRRVYTEAFF
-	TRBJ2-2	TRBD2	15	TRBV5-1	TGCGCCAGCAGCTCCGGACTAGCGGGAGCCGGGGAGCTGTTTTTT	CASSSGLAGAGELFF
-	TRBJ2-7	TRBD1	14	TRBV7-8	TGTGCCAGCAGCTCGCTGACAGGGCGGTACGAGCAGTACTTC	CASSSLTGRYEQYF
-	TRBJ1-1	-	15	TRBV6-1	TGTGCCAGCAGTGAAGATGGGACACGGTGGCAAGAAGCTTTCTTT	CASSEDGTRWQEAFF
-	TRBJ2-1	TRBD2	14	TRBV2	TGTGCCAGCAGGGGCGGGAGCGGCTACAATGAGCAGTTCTTC	CASRGGSGYNEQFF
-	TRBJ2-7	-	13	TRBV2	TGTGCCAGCAGTGAGCAGGGGCCCTACGAGCAGTACTTC	CASSEQGPYEQYF
-	TRBJ2-7	TRBD1	14	TRBV5-1	TGCGCCAGCAGCTTGGTGGACAGGGGAGACGAGCAGTACTTC	CASSLVDRGDEQYF
-	TRBJ2-3	TRBD2	15	TRBV28	TGTGCCAGCACACTAGCGGGAGGGCGAGGGCATACGCAGTATTTT	CASTLAGGRGHTQYF
-	TRBJ1-2	-	14	TRBV5-1	TGCGCCAGCAGCCCCGAAAGTATGAGCAGGGGCTACACCTTC	CASSPESMSRGYTF
-	TRBJ2-2	TRBD1	16	TRBV24-1	TGTGCCACCAGTGATTCACGGGACAGCAACACCGGGGAGCTGTTTTTT	CATSDSRDSNTGELFF
once	TRBJ2-7	TRBD2	13	TRBV2	TGTGCCAGCGCCGGCGGGAGTAGCTACGAGCAGTACTTC	CASAGGSSYEQYF
-	TRBJ2-5	TRBD2	15	TRBV5-1	TGCGCCAGCAGCACCGGGACTAGCGGTTTAGAGACCCAGTACTTC	CASSTGTSGLETQYF
-	TRBJ2-1	TRBD2	15	TRBV19	TGTGCCAGTAGTACTAGCGGAGCTTCCTACAATGAGCAGTTCTTC	CASSTSGASYNEQFF
-	TRBJ1-2	-	14	TRBV13	TGTGCCAGCAGCTTAGGCCTAGGAGGGAACGGCTACACCTTC	CASSLGLGGNGYTF
-	TRBJ2-5	TRBD1	15	TRBV5-4	TGTGCCAGCAGCTCACTGACAGGGGTGGAAGAGACCCAGTACTTC	CASSSLTGVEETQYF